This T cell receptor beta chain came from a study of T-cell reconstitution after alpha-beta-depleted transplantation in children. Trimming took off 5 bases at V and 5 bases at J, with 18 bases between the two ends. The CDR3 has 16 amino acids. CDR1 and CDR2 from the germline V gene are SSHAT and FNYEAQ (reference sequence). Preparation of the TCRbeta library was carried out with unique molecular identifiers. MiXCR was run by TCRdb on the PCR reads, yielding one entry per CDR3 protein. The sample has about 540,000 distinct CDR3 sequences, 18% seen once. This clonotype originated in a human donor who donated a stem cell graft to a child with acute lymphoblastic leukemia. The chain employs TRBV7-7 and TRBJ2-2; D perhaps matches TRBD2 (5 bases). Sequenced material: PBMCs from the stem cell graft donor, taken from the stem cell graft. The CDR3 region has the DNA TGTGCCAGCAGCGAATCTCTAGCCGGATCAACCGGGGAGCTGTTTTTT. Translation: CASSESLAGSTGELFF. Based on the CDR3 plus reference TRBV7-7 and TRBJ2-2, the full variable domain is GAGVSQSPRYKVTKRGQDVTLRCDPISSHATLYWYQQALGQGPEFLTYFNYEAQPDKSGLPSDRFSAERPEGSISTLTIQRTEQRDSAMYRCASSESLAGSTGELFFGEGSRLTVL.